A single sample is the source of the 16 T cell receptor beta chains below, sequenced in a study of T cell responses to AZD1222 COVID-19 vaccine. Measured with immunoSEQ multiplex PCR; TCRdb has only the in-frame clones, and not every one. There are about 150,000 clones in the sample; approximately 90% occur only once, and about 1.6% lies in the top ten. The input for sequencing was peripheral blood, taken 28 days after the second AZD1222 dose. Every receptor here comes from an adult who received the AZD1222 COVID-19 vaccine.

The chain joins TRBV28 to TRBJ1-2; D gene uncertain. This CDR3 spans 14 amino acids. Germline CDR1 reads MDHEN; CDR2 reads SYDVKM. Trimming took 3 bases from V and 1 from J, leaving 9 bases between them. The CDR3 nucleotides read TGTGCCAGCAGTTTTGGTGGCCATAACTATGGCTACACCTTC. It yields the protein CASSFGGHNYGYTF.

This chain joins TRBV27 and TRBJ2-3; D is undetermined. Germline V CDR1 and CDR2: MNHEY, SMNVEV (reference sequence). CDR3 length: 14 residues. The V gene lost 5 bases and the J gene lost 11 bases, with 20 bases spanning the gap. CDR3 sequence: CASSPLADGVGQYF. In nucleotides, the CDR3 is TGTGCCAGCAGTCCCCTCGCGGATGGGGTGGGGCAGTATTTT.

V gene TRBV6-2 or TRBV6-3 combines with J gene TRBJ2-1; the D call may be TRBD1 or TRBD2 (6 bases each). The CDR3 spans 14 residues. With 4 bases removed from V and 2 bases from J, the gap between germline ends came to 9 bases. CDR1 is MNHEY and CDR2 is SVGEGT in the germline V gene. In DNA form, the CDR3 reads TGTGCCAGCAGTTCGGGGGACACCTACAATGAGCAGTTCTTC. This encodes CASSSGDTYNEQFF.

The chain's CDR3 is CASSIGPRTEQYF. CDR3 nucleotides: TGTGCCAGTAGTATAGGACCCCGCACAGAGCAGTACTTC. The chain employs TRBV19 and TRBJ2-7; no definite D call. CDR1 and CDR2 (germline): LNHDA, SQIVND (reference sequence). CDR3 size: 13 residues. Trimming removed 1 base at V and 7 bases at J, with 11 bases between.

This clone showed up just once. The J gene is TRBJ1-3, the V gene TRBV12-3 or TRBV12-4; tentatively, D is TRBD1 (5 bases). This CDR3 comprises 13 residues. Deletions cut 5 bases from V and 3 bases from J, with 8 bases between. CDR3 sequence: CASSADSGNTIYF. The DNA for the CDR3 is TGTGCCAGCAGTGCCGACAGTGGAAACACCATATATTTT.

This chain links TRBV5-5 with TRBJ2-1; D gene uncertain. Germline-derived CDR1 and CDR2 are SGHKS and YYEKEE (reference sequence). Trimming took 1 base from V and 6 from J, leaving 14 bases between them. The CDR3 has 15 residues. The CDR3 is CASSLWLVPPNEQFF. DNA of the CDR3: TGTGCCAGCAGCTTGTGGCTAGTTCCCCCCAATGAGCAGTTCTTC.

This chain links TRBV29-1 with TRBJ1-2, with a possible D match to TRBD1 (6 bases). CDR3 length equals 12 residues. Trimming took 2 bases from V and 4 from J, leaving 8 bases between them. Looked up from germline, CDR1 is SQVTM and CDR2 is ANQGSEA. For the CDR3, the DNA is TGCAGCGTTGAAAGGGGGACCTATGGCTACACCTTC. Residues: CSVERGTYGYTF.

The rearrangement links TRBV15 to TRBJ2-7; 9 bases line up with TRBD2. Germline assignment: CDR1 LNHNV and CDR2 YYDKDF (reference sequence). The CDR3 totals 16 residues. The V segment lost 1 base and the J segment 7 bases; nucleotides outside the gene matches: 11. CDR3 nucleotide sequence: TGTGCCACCAGCAGAGGAAAGGAGCGGGGGGCCCGGGAGCAGTACTTC. Translation: CATSRGKERGAREQYF. Complete variable domain (other parts from reference TRBV15 and TRBJ2-7): DAMVIQNPRYQVTQFGKPVTLSCSQTLNHNVMYWYQQKSSQAPKLLFHYYDKDFNNEADTPDNFQSRRPNTSFCFLDIRSPGLGDTAMYLCATSRGKERGAREQYFGPGTRLTVT.

V gene TRBV10-3 combines with J gene TRBJ2-1, with D possibly TRBD2 on 6 matching bases. With 6 bases removed from V and 6 bases from J, the gap between germline ends came to 18 bases. CDR1 and CDR2 (germline): ENHRY, SYGVKD. The CDR3 spans 15 residues. CDR3 DNA sequence: TGTGCCATCAGCCCAACCGGGACTCCAACCAATGAGCAGTTCTTC. Translated: CAISPTGTPTNEQFF.

The gene calls are TRBV5-1 and TRBJ1-1; D is ambiguous. CDR3 size: 12 residues. Germline V gene sequence: CDR1 SGHRS, CDR2 YFSETQ. Trimming cost V 4 bases and J 4 bases, with 8 bases left between them. The CDR3 nucleotides are TGCGCCAGCAGCACCGGTACCACTGAAGCTTTCTTT. It specifies CASSTGTTEAFF.

The chain links TRBV9 to TRBJ1-6; the D is unclear. Trimming shortened V by 9 bases and J by 7 bases, and 17 bases separated the two germline ends. The germline gives CDR1 SGDLS, CDR2 YYNGEE. The CDR3 is made up of 14 amino acids. In DNA, the CDR3 is TGTGCCACCGGAGAGGCCACTTTAAATTCACCCCTCCACTTT. Amino acids: CATGEATLNSPLHF. Supplemented by reference TRBV9 and TRBJ1-6, the full variable domain reads DSGVTQTPKHLITATGQRVTLRCSPRSGDLSVYWYQQSLDQGLQFLIQYYNGEERAKGNILERFSAQQFPDLHSELNLSSLELGDSALYFCATGEATLNSPLHFGNGTRLTVT.

The rearrangement joins TRBV7-9 to TRBJ2-7, with D unresolved. The ends were cut back, 1 base at V and 4 bases at J, with 5 bases in the middle. Germline V lookup: CDR1 SEHNR, CDR2 FQNEAQ (reference sequence). The CDR3 runs to 12 residues. This chain's CDR3 is CASSLDKYEQYF. The CDR3 nucleotides read TGTGCCAGCAGCTTAGATAAGTACGAGCAGTACTTC.

This rearrangement joins TRBV7-2 to TRBJ2-7; 15 nucleotides agree with TRBD2. Germline V gene data show CDR1 as SGHTA and CDR2 as FQGNSA. The CDR3 spans 17 residues. The ends lost 6 bases at V and 0 bases at J; junction bases unmatched: 6. The CDR3 coding sequence is TGTGCCAGCAGACCCGGGACTAGCGGGGGGAGCTCCTACGAGCAGTACTTC. This codes for CASRPGTSGGSSYEQYF.

CDR3 sequence: CASSVGGTGSYNSPLHF. DNA of the CDR3: TGTGCCAGCAGCGTAGGGGGGACGGGCTCCTATAATTCACCCCTCCACTTT. The rearrangement uses TRBV9 and TRBJ1-6; possible D gene TRBD1, 5 bases. Trimming shortened V by 0 bases and J by 0 bases, and 10 bases separated the two germline ends. Germline loops: CDR1 SGDLS, CDR2 YYNGEE. This CDR3 is built from 17 residues.

This chain joins TRBV13 and TRBJ1-2; weak D call: TRBD1 (5 bases). Looked up from germline, CDR1 is PRHDT and CDR2 is FYEKMQ (reference sequence). The CDR3 runs to 14 residues. Trimming pared 4 bases from V and 7 bases from J, leaving 16 bases between. This chain's CDR3 is CASSSSPQGGGYTF. The CDR3 region has the DNA TGTGCCAGCAGCTCGTCACCTCAGGGTGGTGGCTACACCTTC.

DNA of the CDR3: TGTGCCTGGACGATGGGAACAGATTATGGCTACACCTTC. It codes for CAWTMGTDYGYTF. The chain recombines TRBV30 with TRBJ1-2; D remains unclear. V was trimmed by 4 bases and J by 5 bases, leaving 14 bases between them. The CDR3 runs to 13 residues. The germline V gene has CDR1 GTSNPN and CDR2 SVGIG (reference sequence).